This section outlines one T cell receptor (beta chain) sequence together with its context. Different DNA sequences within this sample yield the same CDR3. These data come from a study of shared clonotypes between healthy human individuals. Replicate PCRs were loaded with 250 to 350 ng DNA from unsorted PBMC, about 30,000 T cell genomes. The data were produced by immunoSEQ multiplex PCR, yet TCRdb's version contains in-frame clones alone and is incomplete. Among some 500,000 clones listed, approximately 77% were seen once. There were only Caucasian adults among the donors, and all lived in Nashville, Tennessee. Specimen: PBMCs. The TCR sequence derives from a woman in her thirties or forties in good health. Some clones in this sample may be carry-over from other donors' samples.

The CDR3 sequence is CASSLGDYGYTF. CDR3 sequence (DNA): TGTGCCAGCAGCTTGGGGGACTATGGCTACACCTTC. The gene calls are TRBV5-6 and TRBJ1-2; D remains unclear. This CDR3 contains 12 residues. Germline values: CDR1 SGHDT, CDR2 YYEEEE. Trimming removed 0 bases at V and 3 bases at J, with 3 bases between.